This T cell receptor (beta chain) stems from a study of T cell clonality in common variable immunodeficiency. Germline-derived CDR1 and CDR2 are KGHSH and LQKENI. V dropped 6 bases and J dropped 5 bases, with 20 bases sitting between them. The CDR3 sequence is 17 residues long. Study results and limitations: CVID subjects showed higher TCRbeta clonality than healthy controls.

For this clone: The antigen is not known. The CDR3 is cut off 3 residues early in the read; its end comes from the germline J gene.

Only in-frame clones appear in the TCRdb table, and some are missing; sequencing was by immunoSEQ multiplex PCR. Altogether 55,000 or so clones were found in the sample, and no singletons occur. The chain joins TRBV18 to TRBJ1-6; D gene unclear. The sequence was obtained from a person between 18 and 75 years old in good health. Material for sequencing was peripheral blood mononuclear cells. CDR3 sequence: CASSRVQLNLDNSPLHF. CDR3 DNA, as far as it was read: TGTGCCAGCTCCCGGGTCCAGCTCAACCTAGATAATTCACCC.